The present TCR beta chain was sequenced within a study of blood T cell repertoires in COVID-19. Across the whole study: Sites across the United States, Italy and Spain contributed samples from acute and convalescent COVID-19. PBMCs, B-cell-depleted T cells, or T cells provided the cDNA or gDNA that made up the material.

Authors' methods: Reference gene primers were amplified, and this amplification served to estimate nucleated cell counts. Libraries were prepared by immunoSEQ multiplex PCR; TCRdb keeps only in-frame clonotypes and omits some of them. That table furnishes V, J and clone size, whereas the DNA furnished D and trimming. The sample shows more than 150,000 clones, roughly nine tenths of them seen only once. Sequenced material: peripheral blood. The sequence was obtained from a man aged 50 or older with acute or convalescent COVID-19.

CDR3 sequence reads: CASRGHLNTEAFF. CDR3 in DNA: TGTGCCAGCAGGGGACACCTGAACACTGAAGCTTTCTTT. The rearrangement joins TRBV6-5 to TRBJ1-1, with a tentative D call TRBD1 (6 bases). There are 13 residues in the CDR3. From germline, CDR1 is MNHEY and CDR2 SVGAGI. The V end was cut by 6 bases, the J end by 0 bases, with 8 bases between.